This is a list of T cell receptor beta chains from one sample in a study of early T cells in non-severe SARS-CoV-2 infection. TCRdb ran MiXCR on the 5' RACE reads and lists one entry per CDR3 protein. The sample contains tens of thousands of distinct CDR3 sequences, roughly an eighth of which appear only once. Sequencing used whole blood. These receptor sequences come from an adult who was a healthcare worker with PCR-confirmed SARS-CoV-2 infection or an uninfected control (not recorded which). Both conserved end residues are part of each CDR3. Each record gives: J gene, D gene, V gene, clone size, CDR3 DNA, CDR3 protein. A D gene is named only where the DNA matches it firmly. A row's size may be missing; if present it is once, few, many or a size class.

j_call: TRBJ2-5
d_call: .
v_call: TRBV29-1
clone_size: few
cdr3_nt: TGCAGCGTTCGTCTGCAAGAGACCCAGTACTTC
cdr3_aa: CSVRLQETQYF

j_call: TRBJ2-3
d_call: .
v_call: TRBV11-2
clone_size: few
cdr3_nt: TGTGCCAGCCGCTCGGAGACAGATACGCAGTATTTT
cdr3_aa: CASRSETDTQYF

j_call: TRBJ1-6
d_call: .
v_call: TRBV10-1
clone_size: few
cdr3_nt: TGCGCCAGCAGTGGCCGGATGGGCTCACCCCTCCACTTT
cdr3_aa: CASSGRMGSPLHF

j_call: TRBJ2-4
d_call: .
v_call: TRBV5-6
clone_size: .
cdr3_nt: TGTGCCAGCAGCTTGGGTTCCTTAGCCAAAAACATTCAGTACTTC
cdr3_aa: CASSLGSLAKNIQYF

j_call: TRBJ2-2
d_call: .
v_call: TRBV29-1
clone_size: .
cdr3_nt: TGCAGCGTTCTAACCGGCTTCAACACCGGGGAGCTGTTTTTT
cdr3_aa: CSVLTGFNTGELFF

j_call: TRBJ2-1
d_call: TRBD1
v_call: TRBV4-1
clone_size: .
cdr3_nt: TGCGCCAGCAGCCAGAGTCTGAGGACAGGAGATTACAATGAGCAGTTCTTC
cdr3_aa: CASSQSLRTGDYNEQFF

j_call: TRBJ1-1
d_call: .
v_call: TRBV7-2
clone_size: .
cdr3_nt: TGTGCCAGCAGCTTAGACGGCCTAGGGCTGAACACTGAAGCTTTCTTT
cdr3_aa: CASSLDGLGLNTEAFF

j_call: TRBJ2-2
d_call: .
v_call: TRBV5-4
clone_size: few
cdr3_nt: TGTGCCAGCAGCTTGGAGGCCGCGATTCAGAACACCGGGGAGCTGTTTTTT
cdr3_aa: CASSLEAAIQNTGELFF

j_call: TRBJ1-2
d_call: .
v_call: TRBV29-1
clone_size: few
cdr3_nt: TGCAGCGTTGAAGGTCAGGCTTTTAACTATGGCTACACCTTC
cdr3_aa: CSVEGQAFNYGYTF

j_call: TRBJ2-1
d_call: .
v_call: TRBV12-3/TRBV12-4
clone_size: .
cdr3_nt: TGTGCCAGCAGTTTTGGCTTCAGTAGTAATGAGCAGTTCTTC
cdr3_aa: CASSFGFSSNEQFF

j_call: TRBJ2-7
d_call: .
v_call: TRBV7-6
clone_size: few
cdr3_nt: TGTGCCAGCAGCCCGCGGACAGCCTACGAGCAGTACTTC
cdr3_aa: CASSPRTAYEQYF

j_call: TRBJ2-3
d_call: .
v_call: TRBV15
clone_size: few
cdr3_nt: TGTGCCACGGGACGAGGGGGTACAGATACGCAGTATTTT
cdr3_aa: CATGRGGTDTQYF

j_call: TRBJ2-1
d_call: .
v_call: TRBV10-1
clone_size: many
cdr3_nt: TGCGCCAGCAGGGCCGGGAAGGGAAGCTCCTACAATGAGCAGTTCTTC
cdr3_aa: CASRAGKGSSYNEQFF

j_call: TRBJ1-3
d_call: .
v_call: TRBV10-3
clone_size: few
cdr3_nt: TGTGCCATCACCCGTGGAAACACCATATATTTT
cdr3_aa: CAITRGNTIYF

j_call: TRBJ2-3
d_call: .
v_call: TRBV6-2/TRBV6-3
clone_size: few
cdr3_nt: TGTGCCAGCAGTTACGGTGGGAGAGTACTCTGGAGCACAGATACGCAGTATTTT
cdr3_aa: CASSYGGRVLWSTDTQYF

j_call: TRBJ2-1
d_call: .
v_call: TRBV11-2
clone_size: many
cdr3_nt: TGTGCCAGCAGCTTAGTCGGCCAGGAAGGCGATGAGCAGTTCTTC
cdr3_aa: CASSLVGQEGDEQFF

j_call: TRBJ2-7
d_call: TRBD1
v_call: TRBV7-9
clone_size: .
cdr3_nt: TGTGCCAGCAGCCCCCACCCCCGACAGGGTCCCTACGAGCAGTACTTC
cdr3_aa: CASSPHPRQGPYEQYF

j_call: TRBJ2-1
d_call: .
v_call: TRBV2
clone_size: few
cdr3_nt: TGTGCCCTGAGACTGGTCAATGAGCAGTTCTTC
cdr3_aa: CALRLVNEQFF

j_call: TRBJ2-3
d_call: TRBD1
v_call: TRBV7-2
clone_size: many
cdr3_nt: TGTGCCAGCAGCTCACAGAGGGGGCTCAATACGCAGTATTTT
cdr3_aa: CASSSQRGLNTQYF

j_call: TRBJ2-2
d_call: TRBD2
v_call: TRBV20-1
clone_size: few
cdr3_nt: TGCAGTGCTAGGGTTAGCGGGCCTTCGAACACCGGGGAGCTGTTTTTT
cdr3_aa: CSARVSGPSNTGELFF

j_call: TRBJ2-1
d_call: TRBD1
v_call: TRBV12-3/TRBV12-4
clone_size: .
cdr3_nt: TGTGCCAGCAGTTTAACCCCGGACAGGGGGCATTCGATCTTC
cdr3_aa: CASSLTPDRGHSIF

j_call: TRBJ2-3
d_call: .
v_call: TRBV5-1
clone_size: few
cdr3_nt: TGCGCCAGCAGCTTGGAGGGAACAGATACGCAGTATTTT
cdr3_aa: CASSLEGTDTQYF

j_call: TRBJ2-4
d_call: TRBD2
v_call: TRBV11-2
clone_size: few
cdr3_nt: TGTGCCAGCAGCTTAGGTGCCTTGGGACTAGCGGACTCCAAAAACATTCAGTACTTC
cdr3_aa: CASSLGALGLADSKNIQYF

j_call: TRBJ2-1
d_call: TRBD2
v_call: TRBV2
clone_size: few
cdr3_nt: TGTGCCAGCAGTAAAACTAGCGGGGATTACAATGAGCAGTTCTTC
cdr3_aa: CASSKTSGDYNEQFF

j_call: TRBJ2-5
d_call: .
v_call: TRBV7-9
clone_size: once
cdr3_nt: TGTGCCAGCAGCTTACCTACAAGGGGTCGAGAGACCCAGTACTTC
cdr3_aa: CASSLPTRGRETQYF

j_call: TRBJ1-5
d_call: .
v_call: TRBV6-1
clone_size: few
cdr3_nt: TGTGCCAGCAGCCTGGGGGAGATTAGCAATCAGCCCCAGCATTTT
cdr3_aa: CASSLGEISNQPQHF

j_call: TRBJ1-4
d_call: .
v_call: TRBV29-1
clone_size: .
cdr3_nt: TGCAGCCTCCGGACCTCTCCCCAACCAACTAATGAAAAACTGTTTTTT
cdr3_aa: CSLRTSPQPTNEKLFF

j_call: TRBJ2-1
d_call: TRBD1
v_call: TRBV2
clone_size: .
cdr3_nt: TGTGCCAGCAGGTCCGGGACAGAAGAAAATGAGCAGTTCTTC
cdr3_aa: CASRSGTEENEQFF

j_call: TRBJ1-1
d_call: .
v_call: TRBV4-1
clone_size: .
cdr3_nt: TGCGCCAGCAGCCAAGATAAGGGACCTGAAGCTTTCTTT
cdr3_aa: CASSQDKGPEAFF

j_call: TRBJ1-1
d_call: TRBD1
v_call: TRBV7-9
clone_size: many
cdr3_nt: TGTGCCAGCAGCCCTTCACAGGGGGGTGAAGCTTTCTTT
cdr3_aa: CASSPSQGGEAFF

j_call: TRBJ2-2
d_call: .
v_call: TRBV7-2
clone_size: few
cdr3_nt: TGTGCCAGCAGCTCACCCAACACCGGGGAGCTGTTTTTT
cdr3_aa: CASSSPNTGELFF

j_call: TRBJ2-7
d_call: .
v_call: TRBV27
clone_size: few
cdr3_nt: TGTGCCAGCAGTTCTCTAAGTGGGGGATGGGGGTACGAGCAGTACTTC
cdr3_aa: CASSSLSGGWGYEQYF

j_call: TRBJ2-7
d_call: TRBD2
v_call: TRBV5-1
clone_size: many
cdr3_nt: TGTGCCAGCAGTCGGACTAGCGGGAGCTACGAGCAGTACTTC
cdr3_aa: CASSRTSGSYEQYF

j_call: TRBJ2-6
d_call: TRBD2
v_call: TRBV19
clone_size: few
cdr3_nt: TGTGCCAGTAGTGGCGGGAGGGGAACTGGGGCCAACGTCCTGACTTTC
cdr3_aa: CASSGGRGTGANVLTF

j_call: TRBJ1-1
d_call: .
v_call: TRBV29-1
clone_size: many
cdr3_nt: TGCAGCATGAGTGGGGGCACTGAAGCTTTCTTT
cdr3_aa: CSMSGGTEAFF

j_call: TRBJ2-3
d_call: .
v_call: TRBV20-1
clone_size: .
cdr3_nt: TGCAGTGCTCAGCAACCTAGCACAGATACGCAGTATTTT
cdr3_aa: CSAQQPSTDTQYF

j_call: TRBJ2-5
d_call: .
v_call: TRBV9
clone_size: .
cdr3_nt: TGTGCCAGCAGCGTAGTTGGAGGGCAAGAGACCCAGTACTTC
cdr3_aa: CASSVVGGQETQYF

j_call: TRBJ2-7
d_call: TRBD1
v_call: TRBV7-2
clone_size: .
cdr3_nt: TGTGCCAGCAGCCTGGACAGGGTCAGTTACGAGCAGTACTTC
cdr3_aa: CASSLDRVSYEQYF

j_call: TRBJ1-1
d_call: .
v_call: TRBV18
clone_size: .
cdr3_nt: TGTGCCAGCTCACCACCTTCTTTAGTGAACACTGAAGCTTTCTTT
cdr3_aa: CASSPPSLVNTEAFF

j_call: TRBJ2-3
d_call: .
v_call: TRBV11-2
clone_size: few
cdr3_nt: TGTGCCAGCAGCTGGTGGGAAGATACGCAGTATTTT
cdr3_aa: CASSWWEDTQYF

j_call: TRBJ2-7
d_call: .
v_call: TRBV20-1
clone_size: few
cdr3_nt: TGCAGTGCTAGAGATCTGATTTACTACGAGCAGTACTTC
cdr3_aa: CSARDLIYYEQYF